Listed below are T cell receptor beta chains from one sample, sequenced in a study. TCRdb reanalysed the 5' RACE reads using MiXCR and keeps one entry per CDR3 protein. The table lists around 29,000 distinct CDR3 sequences, roughly 24% of them singletons. The sequenced material came from naive CD4+ T cells sorted from a lymph node. These receptors originate from a female donor with breast cancer. Each CDR3 is given with its conserved first and last residue. The D gene is left open where the match is weak. The listing skips clone size in some rows; elsewhere it reads once, few, many or a size class.

D gene: -; clone size: few; J gene: TRBJ2-7; V gene: TRBV7-9; CDR3 DNA: TGTGCCAGCAGCTTCTGGCGGGACCCCTCCTACGAGCAGTACTTC; CDR3 protein: CASSFWRDPSYEQYF
D gene: TRBD1; clone size: once; J gene: TRBJ2-3; V gene: TRBV10-3; CDR3 DNA: TGTGCCATCAGTGTTAGCGCGACAGGGTCAGATACGCAGGATTTT; CDR3 protein: CAISVSATGSDTQDF
D gene: -; clone size: -; J gene: TRBJ2-3; V gene: TRBV6-6; CDR3 DNA: TGTGCCAGCAATTGGGCTAGCGACACAGATACGCAGTATTTT; CDR3 protein: CASNWASDTDTQYF
D gene: -; clone size: many; J gene: TRBJ2-1; V gene: TRBV7-3; CDR3 DNA: TGTGCCAGCAGCCCCCGACTACACGCCTCCTACAATGAGCAGTTCTTC; CDR3 protein: CASSPRLHASYNEQFF
D gene: -; clone size: -; J gene: TRBJ2-5; V gene: TRBV2; CDR3 DNA: TGTGCCAGCAGTGAACAGGGGCGAGGGACCCAGTACTTC; CDR3 protein: CASSEQGRGTQYF
D gene: TRBD1; clone size: few; J gene: TRBJ1-3; V gene: TRBV6-5; CDR3 DNA: TGTGCCAGCAGTTACTCTCCCGGACAGGGGGCGCGGGGAAACACCATATATTTT; CDR3 protein: CASSYSPGQGARGNTIYF
D gene: TRBD1; clone size: -; J gene: TRBJ2-3; V gene: TRBV29-1; CDR3 DNA: TGCAGCGTGGCGGGGTCCCGGACAGGGGGCGCGAATACGCAGTATTTT; CDR3 protein: CSVAGSRTGGANTQYF
D gene: -; clone size: many; J gene: TRBJ2-2; V gene: TRBV27; CDR3 DNA: TGTGCCAGCAGTTCTCTTGTAAAGACCGGGGAGCTGTTTTTT; CDR3 protein: CASSSLVKTGELFF
D gene: TRBD2; clone size: -; J gene: TRBJ2-3; V gene: TRBV20-1; CDR3 DNA: TGCAGTGCTAGTGACTCGGGAGGTGGCACAGATACGCAGTATTTT; CDR3 protein: CSASDSGGGTDTQYF
D gene: -; clone size: few; J gene: TRBJ1-5; V gene: TRBV27; CDR3 DNA: TGTGCCAGCAGTTTTTCCGGGTTTAAGCAGCCCCAGCATTTT; CDR3 protein: CASSFSGFKQPQHF
D gene: TRBD2; clone size: many; J gene: TRBJ2-5; V gene: TRBV6-6; CDR3 DNA: TGTGCCAGCAGTGTTCGGGGCGGGACTAGCGGGGGGGCTGAGACCCAGTACTTC; CDR3 protein: CASSVRGGTSGGAETQYF
D gene: -; clone size: few; J gene: TRBJ1-5; V gene: TRBV20-1; CDR3 DNA: TGCAGTGCTAGAGATAGGGCAGATAGCAATCAGCTCCAGCATTTT; CDR3 protein: CSARDRADSNQLQHF
D gene: TRBD2; clone size: few; J gene: TRBJ2-1; V gene: TRBV7-6; CDR3 DNA: TGTGCCAGCAGCTTAGTAGCGGGAGACTACAATGAGCAGTTCTTC; CDR3 protein: CASSLVAGDYNEQFF
D gene: -; clone size: -; J gene: TRBJ1-2; V gene: TRBV7-9; CDR3 DNA: TGTGCCAGCAGCCGAGAGGACCGTGGGAATGACTACACCTTC; CDR3 protein: CASSREDRGNDYTF
D gene: -; clone size: few; J gene: TRBJ2-1; V gene: TRBV28; CDR3 DNA: TGTGCCAGCAGTTCCCGTAATGAGCAGTTCTTC; CDR3 protein: CASSSRNEQFF
D gene: TRBD1; clone size: many; J gene: TRBJ2-2; V gene: TRBV2; CDR3 DNA: TGTGCCAGCAGTGAACTGACAGGGGTGAACACCGGGGAGCTGTTTTTT; CDR3 protein: CASSELTGVNTGELFF
D gene: TRBD1; clone size: few; J gene: TRBJ2-1; V gene: TRBV5-1; CDR3 DNA: TGCGCCAGCAGCTTGGGACAGGGGGCGGACGAGCAGTTCTTC; CDR3 protein: CASSLGQGADEQFF
D gene: TRBD2; clone size: many; J gene: TRBJ2-7; V gene: TRBV5-1; CDR3 DNA: TGCGCCAGCAGCCCAGGACTAGCGGGAGCCCCGTACGAGCAGTACTTC; CDR3 protein: CASSPGLAGAPYEQYF
D gene: TRBD1; clone size: few; J gene: TRBJ1-1; V gene: TRBV12-3/TRBV12-4; CDR3 DNA: TGTACCAGCAGTCCAGGGGGGTCGAACACTGAAGCTTTCTTT; CDR3 protein: CTSSPGGSNTEAFF
D gene: -; clone size: many; J gene: TRBJ2-1; V gene: TRBV5-5; CDR3 DNA: TGTGCCAGCAGCTTGGAGGGGCGTAGCTCCTACAATGAGCAGTTCTTC; CDR3 protein: CASSLEGRSSYNEQFF
D gene: -; clone size: -; J gene: TRBJ2-2; V gene: TRBV11-1; CDR3 DNA: TGTGCCAGCAGCGAACCCTTTGGGGCAGAGAACACCGGGGAGCTGTTTTTT; CDR3 protein: CASSEPFGAENTGELFF
D gene: -; clone size: -; J gene: TRBJ1-2; V gene: TRBV5-5; CDR3 DNA: TGTGCCAGCAGCTTGGGGGCGGATGGCTACACCTTC; CDR3 protein: CASSLGADGYTF
D gene: -; clone size: few; J gene: TRBJ2-7; V gene: TRBV7-9; CDR3 DNA: TGTGCCAGCAGCCCCGGTGGAGGGCTAGCATACGAGCAGTACTTC; CDR3 protein: CASSPGGGLAYEQYF
D gene: TRBD1; clone size: few; J gene: TRBJ2-7; V gene: TRBV6-1; CDR3 DNA: TGTGCTTTCGGACAGGAGTCCTATTACGAGCAGTACTTC; CDR3 protein: CAFGQESYYEQYF
D gene: -; clone size: many; J gene: TRBJ2-1; V gene: TRBV3-1; CDR3 DNA: TGTGCCAGCAGCCAATTATCTGGGAATGAGCAGTTCTTC; CDR3 protein: CASSQLSGNEQFF
D gene: -; clone size: few; J gene: TRBJ1-4; V gene: TRBV4-2; CDR3 DNA: TGTGCCAGCAGCCAAGGGGGAACAAATGAAAAACTGTTTTTT; CDR3 protein: CASSQGGTNEKLFF
D gene: TRBD2; clone size: many; J gene: TRBJ2-2; V gene: TRBV5-1; CDR3 DNA: TGCGCCAGCAGCCCGCCGGGACTAGCGAACACCGGGGAGCTGTTTTTT; CDR3 protein: CASSPPGLANTGELFF
D gene: -; clone size: few; J gene: TRBJ2-3; V gene: TRBV11-2; CDR3 DNA: TGTGCCAGCAGCCCGCTGAGAGGGCGCGGGGATACGCAGTATTTT; CDR3 protein: CASSPLRGRGDTQYF
D gene: -; clone size: few; J gene: TRBJ2-1; V gene: TRBV5-1; CDR3 DNA: TGCGCCAGCAGCTTGGCCGGAGGGACCGTTGGAGACAATGAGCAGTTCTTC; CDR3 protein: CASSLAGGTVGDNEQFF
D gene: -; clone size: few; J gene: TRBJ1-6; V gene: TRBV28; CDR3 DNA: TGTGCCAGCAGTTTGGGGGCCGGGGGGCTAAATTCACCCCTCCACTTT; CDR3 protein: CASSLGAGGLNSPLHF
D gene: -; clone size: few; J gene: TRBJ1-5; V gene: TRBV12-3/TRBV12-4; CDR3 DNA: TGTGCCAGCAGCTCGACAGTATCCAATCAGCCCCAGCATTTT; CDR3 protein: CASSSTVSNQPQHF
D gene: -; clone size: many; J gene: TRBJ2-1; V gene: TRBV10-3; CDR3 DNA: TGTGCCATCAGTGAAGTCGATTTAAAACCCGAGCAGTTCTTC; CDR3 protein: CAISEVDLKPEQFF
D gene: TRBD2; clone size: few; J gene: TRBJ2-2; V gene: TRBV18; CDR3 DNA: TGTGCCAGCTCACCGCTTTCTCCTAGCGGGACGAACCTGAACACCGGGGAGCTGTTTTTT; CDR3 protein: CASSPLSPSGTNLNTGELFF
D gene: -; clone size: few; J gene: TRBJ2-7; V gene: TRBV19; CDR3 DNA: TGTGCCAGTAGTATAGGGGTCCACGAGCAGTACTTC; CDR3 protein: CASSIGVHEQYF
D gene: -; clone size: few; J gene: TRBJ2-1; V gene: TRBV11-2; CDR3 DNA: TGTGCCAGCAGCACTTTCAGGGGAGGAGAGCAGTTCTTC; CDR3 protein: CASSTFRGGEQFF
D gene: TRBD2; clone size: -; J gene: TRBJ2-1; V gene: TRBV9; CDR3 DNA: TGTGCCAGCAGCGTAGGTGGTAGGGAGGGTGAGCAGTTCTTC; CDR3 protein: CASSVGGREGEQFF
D gene: -; clone size: -; J gene: TRBJ2-5; V gene: TRBV12-3/TRBV12-4; CDR3 DNA: TGTGCCAGCAGTTTTCGACAGATAGGAGAGTCCCAGTACTTC; CDR3 protein: CASSFRQIGESQYF
D gene: -; clone size: many; J gene: TRBJ1-1; V gene: TRBV5-1; CDR3 DNA: TGCGCCAGCAGTTACGACCTCCGATGGGTGGCTTTCTTT; CDR3 protein: CASSYDLRWVAFF
D gene: TRBD1; clone size: -; J gene: TRBJ2-1; V gene: TRBV28; CDR3 DNA: TGTGCCAGCAGTTTTGGCAAGGGGACAGACAATGAGCAGTTCTTC; CDR3 protein: CASSFGKGTDNEQFF
D gene: TRBD2; clone size: -; J gene: TRBJ2-7; V gene: TRBV7-8; CDR3 DNA: TGTGCCAGCAGCTTCGCTAGCGGATCCTACGAGCAGTACTTC; CDR3 protein: CASSFASGSYEQYF
D gene: -; clone size: -; J gene: TRBJ1-1; V gene: TRBV5-4; CDR3 DNA: TGTGCCAGCAGCCCATTCGAGGGGAGGAACACTGAAGCTTTCTTT; CDR3 protein: CASSPFEGRNTEAFF
D gene: -; clone size: few; J gene: TRBJ2-5; V gene: TRBV7-9; CDR3 DNA: TGTGCCAGCAGCTTAAATCCGTTGGGAGGCTCAGTCGGTAAAGAGACCCAGTACTTC; CDR3 protein: CASSLNPLGGSVGKETQYF
D gene: -; clone size: -; J gene: TRBJ2-2; V gene: TRBV10-3; CDR3 DNA: TGTGCCGCCCAAAAGGGTTCCGCCGGGGAGCTGTTTTTT; CDR3 protein: CAAQKGSAGELFF
D gene: TRBD2; clone size: -; J gene: TRBJ2-2; V gene: TRBV6-6; CDR3 DNA: TGTGCCAGCAGCAGGACTAGCGCGAACACCGGGGAGCTGTTTTTT; CDR3 protein: CASSRTSANTGELFF
D gene: TRBD1; clone size: -; J gene: TRBJ2-5; V gene: TRBV3-1; CDR3 DNA: TGTGCCAGCAGCCAACGGGGACAGGGGGAGACCCAGTACTTC; CDR3 protein: CASSQRGQGETQYF
D gene: -; clone size: few; J gene: TRBJ2-7; V gene: TRBV20-1; CDR3 DNA: TGCAGTGCTCGGGGGAGCGAGATCTCCTACAAGCAGTACTTC; CDR3 protein: CSARGSEISYKQYF
D gene: -; clone size: -; J gene: TRBJ2-5; V gene: TRBV20-1; CDR3 DNA: TGCAGTGCTAGAGATGACGGCGACCAAGAGACCCAGTACTTC; CDR3 protein: CSARDDGDQETQYF
D gene: -; clone size: many; J gene: TRBJ2-2; V gene: TRBV6-5; CDR3 DNA: TGTGCCAGCAGCCAGACCCCTAACACCGGGGAGCTGTTTTTT; CDR3 protein: CASSQTPNTGELFF
D gene: -; clone size: few; J gene: TRBJ2-5; V gene: TRBV3-1; CDR3 DNA: TGTGCCAGCAGCCAAGCCTATCAGACCCAGTACTTC; CDR3 protein: CASSQAYQTQYF
D gene: -; clone size: few; J gene: TRBJ2-7; V gene: TRBV6-1; CDR3 DNA: TGTGCCAGCAGCGATACAGACCTATACGAGCAGTACTTC; CDR3 protein: CASSDTDLYEQYF
D gene: -; clone size: many; J gene: TRBJ2-2; V gene: TRBV7-2; CDR3 DNA: TGTGCCAGCAGCTTATCACTGACCGGGGAGCTGTTTTTT; CDR3 protein: CASSLSLTGELFF
D gene: -; clone size: many; J gene: TRBJ2-1; V gene: TRBV5-1; CDR3 DNA: TGCGCCAGCACCGGGCGGCCGGGGAATGAGCAGTTCTTC; CDR3 protein: CASTGRPGNEQFF